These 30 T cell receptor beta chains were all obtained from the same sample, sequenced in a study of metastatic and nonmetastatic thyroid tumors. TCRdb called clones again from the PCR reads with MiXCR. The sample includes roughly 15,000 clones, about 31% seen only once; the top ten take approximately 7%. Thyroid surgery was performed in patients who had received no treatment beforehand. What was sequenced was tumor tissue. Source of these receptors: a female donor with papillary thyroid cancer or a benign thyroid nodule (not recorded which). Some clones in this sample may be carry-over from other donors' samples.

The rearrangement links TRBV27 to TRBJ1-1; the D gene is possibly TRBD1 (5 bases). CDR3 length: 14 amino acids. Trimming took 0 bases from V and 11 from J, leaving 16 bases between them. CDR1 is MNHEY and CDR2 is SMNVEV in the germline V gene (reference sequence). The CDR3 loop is CASSLSRDVGWAFF. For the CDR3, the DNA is TGTGCCAGCAGTTTATCACGGGACGTTGGGTGGGCTTTCTTT.

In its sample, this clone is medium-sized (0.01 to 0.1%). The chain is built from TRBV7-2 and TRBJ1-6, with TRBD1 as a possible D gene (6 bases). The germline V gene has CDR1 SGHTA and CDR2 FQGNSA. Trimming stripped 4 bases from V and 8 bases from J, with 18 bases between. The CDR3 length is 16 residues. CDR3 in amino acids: CASSSRGGPGDSPLHF. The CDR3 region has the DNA TGTGCCAGCAGCTCTCGAGGGGGGCCAGGGGATTCACCCCTCCACTTT.

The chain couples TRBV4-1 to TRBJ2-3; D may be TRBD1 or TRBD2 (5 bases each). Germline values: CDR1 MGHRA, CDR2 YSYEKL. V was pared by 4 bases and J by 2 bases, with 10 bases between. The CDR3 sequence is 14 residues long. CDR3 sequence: CASSPRGDTDTQYF. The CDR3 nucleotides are TGCGCCAGCAGCCCACGAGGGGACACAGATACGCAGTATTTT.

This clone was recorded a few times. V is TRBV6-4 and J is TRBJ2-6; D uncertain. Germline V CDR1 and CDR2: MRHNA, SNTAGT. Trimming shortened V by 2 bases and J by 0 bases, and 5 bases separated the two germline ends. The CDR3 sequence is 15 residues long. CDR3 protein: CASSDSYSGANVLTF. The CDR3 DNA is TGTGCCAGCAGTGACAGCTACTCTGGGGCCAACGTCCTGACTTTC.

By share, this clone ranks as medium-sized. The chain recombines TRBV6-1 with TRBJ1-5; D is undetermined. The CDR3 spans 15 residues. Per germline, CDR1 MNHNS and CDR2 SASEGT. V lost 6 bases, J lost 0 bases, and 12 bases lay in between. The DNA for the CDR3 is TGTGCCAGCAGGGATCAGAGTTATAGCAATCAGCCCCAGCATTTT. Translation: CASRDQSYSNQPQHF.

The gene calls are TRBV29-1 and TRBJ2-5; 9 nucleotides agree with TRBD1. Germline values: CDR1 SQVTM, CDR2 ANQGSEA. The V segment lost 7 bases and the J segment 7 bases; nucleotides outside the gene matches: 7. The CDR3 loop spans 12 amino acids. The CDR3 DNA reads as TGCAGCGCGGGGGACAGGGTCGGGACCCAGTACTTC. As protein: CSAGDRVGTQYF.

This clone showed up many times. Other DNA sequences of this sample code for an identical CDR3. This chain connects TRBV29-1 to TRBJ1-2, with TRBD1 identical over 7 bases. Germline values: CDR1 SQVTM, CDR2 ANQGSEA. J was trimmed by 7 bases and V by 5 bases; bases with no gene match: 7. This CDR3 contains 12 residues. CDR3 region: CSVLTGALGYTF. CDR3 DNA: TGCAGCGTTCTCACAGGGGCGCTTGGCTACACCTTC.

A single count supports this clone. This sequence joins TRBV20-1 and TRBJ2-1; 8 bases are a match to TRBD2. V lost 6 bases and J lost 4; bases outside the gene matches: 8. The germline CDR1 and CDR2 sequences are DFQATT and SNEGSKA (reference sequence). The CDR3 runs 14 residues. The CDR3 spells CSARDGGGYNEQFF. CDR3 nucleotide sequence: TGCAGTGCCCGTGACGGGGGGGGATACAATGAGCAGTTCTTC.

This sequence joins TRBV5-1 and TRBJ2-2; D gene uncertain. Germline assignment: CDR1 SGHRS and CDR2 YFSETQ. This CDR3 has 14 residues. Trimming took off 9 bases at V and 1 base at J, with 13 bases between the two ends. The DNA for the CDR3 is TGCGCCACCAAGCAGGAAAGGAACACCGGGGAGCTGTTTTTT. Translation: CATKQERNTGELFF.

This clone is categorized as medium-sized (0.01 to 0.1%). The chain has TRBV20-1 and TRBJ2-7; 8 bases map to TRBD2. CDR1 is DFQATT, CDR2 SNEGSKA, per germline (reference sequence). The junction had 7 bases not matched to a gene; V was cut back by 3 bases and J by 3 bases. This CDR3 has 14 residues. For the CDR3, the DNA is TGCAGTGCTAGTGGCGGGGGGCTAGACTACGAGCAGTACTTC. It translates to CSASGGGLDYEQYF.

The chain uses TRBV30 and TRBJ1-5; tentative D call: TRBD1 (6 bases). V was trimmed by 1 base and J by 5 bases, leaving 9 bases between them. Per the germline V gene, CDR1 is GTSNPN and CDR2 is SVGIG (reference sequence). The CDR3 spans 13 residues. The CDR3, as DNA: TGTGCCTGGAGTGGGGGGCCCGATCAGCCCCAGCATTTT. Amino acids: CAWSGGPDQPQHF. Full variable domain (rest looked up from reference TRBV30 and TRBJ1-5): SQTIHQWPATLVQPVGSPLSLECTVEGTSNPNLYWYRQAAGRGLQLLFYSVGIGQISSEVPQNLSASRPQDRQFILSSKKLLLSDSGFYLCAWSGGPDQPQHFGDGTRLSIL.

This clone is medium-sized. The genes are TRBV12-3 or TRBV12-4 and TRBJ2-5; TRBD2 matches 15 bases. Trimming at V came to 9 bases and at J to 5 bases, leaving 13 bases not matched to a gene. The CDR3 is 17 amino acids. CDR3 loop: CARPPGLAGGPGETQYF. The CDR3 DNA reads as TGTGCCAGACCCCCTGGACTAGCGGGGGGGCCTGGGGAGACCCAGTACTTC.

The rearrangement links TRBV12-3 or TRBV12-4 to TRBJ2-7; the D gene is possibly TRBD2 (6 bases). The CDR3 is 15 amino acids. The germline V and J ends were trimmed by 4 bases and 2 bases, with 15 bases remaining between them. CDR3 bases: TGTGCCAGCAGTTACGCGGCGGGGCCTGCCTACGAGCAGTACTTC. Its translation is CASSYAAGPAYEQYF.

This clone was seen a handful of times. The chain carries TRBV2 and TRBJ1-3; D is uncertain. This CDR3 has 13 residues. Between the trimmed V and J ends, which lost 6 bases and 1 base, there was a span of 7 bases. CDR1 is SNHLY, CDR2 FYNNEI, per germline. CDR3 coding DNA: TGTGCCAGCAGACAAAGGTCTGGAAACACCATATATTTT. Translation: CASRQRSGNTIYF. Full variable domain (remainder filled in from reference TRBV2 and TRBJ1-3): EPEVTQTPSHQVTQMGQEVILRCVPISNHLYFYWYRQILGQKVEFLVSFYNNEISEKSEIFDDQFSVERPDGSNFTLKIRSTKLEDSAMYFCASRQRSGNTIYFGEGSWLTVV.

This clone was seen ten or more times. The CDR3, as DNA: TGTGCCAGCAGTCTCGGGATGGCGGGGCAGACCCAGTACTTC. It specifies CASSLGMAGQTQYF. The V call is TRBV7-2, the J call TRBJ2-5; D might be TRBD2 (6 bases). The CDR3 is made up of 14 amino acids. V was cut by 6 bases and J by 6 bases, with 17 bases left in between. Per the germline V gene, CDR1 is SGHTA and CDR2 is FQGNSA.

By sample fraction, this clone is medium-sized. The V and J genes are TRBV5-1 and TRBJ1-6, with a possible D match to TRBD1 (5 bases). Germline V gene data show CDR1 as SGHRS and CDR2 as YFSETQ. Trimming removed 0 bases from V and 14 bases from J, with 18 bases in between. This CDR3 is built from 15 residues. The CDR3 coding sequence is TGCGCCAGCAGCTTGGGGGCGGCCCGAGGGGATTCCCTCCACTTT. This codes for CASSLGAARGDSLHF.

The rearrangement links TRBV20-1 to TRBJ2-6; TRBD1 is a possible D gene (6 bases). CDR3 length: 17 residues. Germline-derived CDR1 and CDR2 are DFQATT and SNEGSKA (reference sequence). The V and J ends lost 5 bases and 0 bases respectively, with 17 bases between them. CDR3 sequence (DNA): TGCAGTGCTCCCTCCGGGACACAAGGCTCTGGGGCCAACGTCCTGACTTTC. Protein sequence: CSAPSGTQGSGANVLTF.

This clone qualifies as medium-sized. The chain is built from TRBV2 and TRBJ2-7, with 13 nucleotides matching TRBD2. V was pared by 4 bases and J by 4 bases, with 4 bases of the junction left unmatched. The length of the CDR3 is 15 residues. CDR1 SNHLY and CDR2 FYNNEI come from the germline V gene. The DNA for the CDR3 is TGTGCCAGCAGTGGGACTAGCGGGGGCCTTTACGAGCAGTACTTC. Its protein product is CASSGTSGGLYEQYF.

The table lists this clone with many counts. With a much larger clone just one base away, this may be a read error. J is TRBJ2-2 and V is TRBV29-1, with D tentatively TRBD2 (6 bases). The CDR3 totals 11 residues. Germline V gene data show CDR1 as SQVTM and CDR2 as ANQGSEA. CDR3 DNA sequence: TGCAGCGACCAGGGCCACGGGGGGCTGTTTTTT. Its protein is CSDQGHGGLFF.

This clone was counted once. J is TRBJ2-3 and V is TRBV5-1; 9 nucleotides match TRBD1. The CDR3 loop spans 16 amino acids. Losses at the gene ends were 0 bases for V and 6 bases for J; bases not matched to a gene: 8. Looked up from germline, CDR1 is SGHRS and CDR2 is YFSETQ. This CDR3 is CASSLEQGARSDTQYF. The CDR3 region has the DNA TGCGCCAGCAGCTTGGAACAGGGGGCTCGATCGGATACGCAGTATTTT.

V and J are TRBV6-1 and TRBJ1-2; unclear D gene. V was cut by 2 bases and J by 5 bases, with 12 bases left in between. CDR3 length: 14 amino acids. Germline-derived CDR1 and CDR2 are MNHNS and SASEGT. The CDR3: CASSEREGSYGYTF. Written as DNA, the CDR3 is TGTGCCAGCAGTGAACGAGAAGGGAGTTATGGCTACACCTTC.

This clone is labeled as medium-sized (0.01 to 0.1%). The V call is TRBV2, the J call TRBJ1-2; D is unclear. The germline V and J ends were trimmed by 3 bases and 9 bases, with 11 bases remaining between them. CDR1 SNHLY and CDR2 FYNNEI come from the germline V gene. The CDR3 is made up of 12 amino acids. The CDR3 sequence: CASSERRNRYTF. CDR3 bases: TGTGCCAGCAGTGAGCGGCGGAATCGCTACACCTTC.

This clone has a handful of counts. This CDR3 is CASSERQGGTDTQYF. The CDR3 coding sequence is TGCGCCAGCAGTGAACGCCAGGGTGGCACAGATACGCAGTATTTT. The chain employs TRBV10-1 and TRBJ2-3, with D possibly being TRBD1 (5 bases). The CDR3 is 15 amino acids. Per the germline V gene, CDR1 is WNHNN and CDR2 is SYGVQD (reference sequence). With 3 bases removed from V and 1 base from J, the gap between germline ends came to 11 bases.

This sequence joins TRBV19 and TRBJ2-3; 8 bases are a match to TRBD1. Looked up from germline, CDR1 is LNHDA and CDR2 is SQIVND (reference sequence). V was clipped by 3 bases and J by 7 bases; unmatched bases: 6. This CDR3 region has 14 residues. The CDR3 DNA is TGTGCCAGTAGTATCTCAGGGGGCGTGTATACGCAGTATTTT. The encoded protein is CASSISGGVYTQYF.

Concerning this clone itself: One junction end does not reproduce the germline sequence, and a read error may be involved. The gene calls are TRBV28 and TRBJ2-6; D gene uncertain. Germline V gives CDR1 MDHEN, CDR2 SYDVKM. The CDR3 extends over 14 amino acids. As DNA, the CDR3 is TGTGCCGTCCATGGGGAAAGTGGGTCCAACGTCCTGACTTTC. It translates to CAVHGESGSNVLTF.

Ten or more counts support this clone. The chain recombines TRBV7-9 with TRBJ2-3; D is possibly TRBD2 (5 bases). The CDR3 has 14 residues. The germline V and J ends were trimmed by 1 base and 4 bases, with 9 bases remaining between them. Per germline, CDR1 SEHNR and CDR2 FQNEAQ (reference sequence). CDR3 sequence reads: CASSLVLAADTQYF. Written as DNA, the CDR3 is TGTGCCAGCAGCTTAGTTCTAGCAGCAGATACGCAGTATTTT.

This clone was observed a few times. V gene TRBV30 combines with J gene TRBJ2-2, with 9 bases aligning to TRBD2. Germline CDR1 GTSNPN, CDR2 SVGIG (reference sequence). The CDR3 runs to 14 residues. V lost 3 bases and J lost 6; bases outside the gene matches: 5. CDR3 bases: TGTGCCTGGAGAGGGACTAGCATCCCCGGGGAGCTGTTTTTT. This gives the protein CAWRGTSIPGELFF.

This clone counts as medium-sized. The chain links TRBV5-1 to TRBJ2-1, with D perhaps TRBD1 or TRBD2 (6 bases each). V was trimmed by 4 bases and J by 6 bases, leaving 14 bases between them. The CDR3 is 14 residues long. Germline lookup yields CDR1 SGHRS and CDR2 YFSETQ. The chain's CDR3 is CASSLRGVSNEQFF. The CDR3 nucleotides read TGCGCCAGCAGCCTTAGGGGGGTCTCCAATGAGCAGTTCTTC.

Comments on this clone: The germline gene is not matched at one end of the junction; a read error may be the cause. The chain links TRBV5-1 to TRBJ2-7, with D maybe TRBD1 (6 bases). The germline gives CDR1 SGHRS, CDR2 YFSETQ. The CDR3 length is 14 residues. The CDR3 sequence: CASSQQGTSYEQYF. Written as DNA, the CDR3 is TGCGCCAGCAGCCAACAGGGAACGTCCTACGAGCAGTACTTT.

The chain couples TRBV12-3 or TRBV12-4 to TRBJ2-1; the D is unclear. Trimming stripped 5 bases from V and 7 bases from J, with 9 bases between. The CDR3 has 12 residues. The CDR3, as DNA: TGTGCCAGCAGTCCAAGGTTGAATGAGCAGTTCTTC. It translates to CASSPRLNEQFF.